Listed below are T cell receptor beta chains from one sample, sequenced in a study of T cell responses to AZD1222 COVID-19 vaccine. The assay was immunoSEQ multiplex PCR, and TCRdb's table has in-frame clones only and misses some. The sample comprises around 83,000 clones, approximately 90% of which are singletons, and 5% to 5.5% rests with the top ten. The sequenced sample was peripheral blood, obtained 28 days after the second AZD1222 dose. Receptors were obtained from an adult who received the AZD1222 COVID-19 vaccine. CDR3s include the opening cysteine and the closing phenylalanine or tryptophan. The D gene is left open where the match is weak. Rows may omit the clone size; those that give it use once, few, many or a size class.

v_call: TRBV6-5
j_call: TRBJ2-7
d_call: TRBD2
clone_size: -
cdr3_aa: CASSFERGGGYEQYF
cdr3_nt: TGTGCCAGCAGCTTCGAGCGGGGGGGCGGCTACGAGCAGTACTTC

v_call: TRBV21-1
j_call: TRBJ1-2
d_call: -
clone_size: -
cdr3_aa: CASSKGMGPLVDGYTF
cdr3_nt: TGTGCCAGCAGCAAAGGAATGGGGCCATTGGTCGATGGCTACACCTTC

v_call: TRBV14
j_call: TRBJ1-6
d_call: TRBD1
clone_size: -
cdr3_aa: CASSRRQGGSPLHF
cdr3_nt: TGTGCCAGCAGCCGCCGACAGGGCGGCTCACCCCTCCACTTT

v_call: TRBV5-8
j_call: TRBJ2-4
d_call: TRBD1
clone_size: -
cdr3_aa: CASTEQGLAKNIQYF
cdr3_nt: TGTGCCAGCACCGAACAGGGGCTAGCCAAAAACATTCAGTACTTC

v_call: TRBV19
j_call: TRBJ2-4
d_call: -
clone_size: -
cdr3_aa: CASTSRGLAKNIQYF
cdr3_nt: TGTGCCAGCACCTCCCGAGGGCTAGCCAAAAACATTCAGTACTTC

v_call: TRBV30
j_call: TRBJ1-1
d_call: -
clone_size: -
cdr3_aa: CAWEGQPNTEAFF
cdr3_nt: TGTGCCTGGGAAGGACAGCCGAACACTGAAGCTTTCTTT

v_call: TRBV6-6
j_call: TRBJ2-1
d_call: TRBD1
clone_size: -
cdr3_aa: CASSDRAPTYNEQFF
cdr3_nt: TGTGCCAGCAGTGACAGGGCTCCCACTTACAATGAGCAGTTCTTC

v_call: TRBV20-1
j_call: TRBJ2-7
d_call: TRBD2
clone_size: -
cdr3_aa: CSASWRGGAYEQYF
cdr3_nt: TGCAGTGCTAGTTGGCGGGGGGGGGCCTACGAGCAGTACTTC

v_call: TRBV5-4
j_call: TRBJ2-5
d_call: TRBD2
clone_size: -
cdr3_aa: CASRSAGTRETQYF
cdr3_nt: TGTGCCAGCAGGTCGGCCGGGACTAGAGAGACCCAGTACTTC

v_call: TRBV7-2
j_call: TRBJ1-6
d_call: -
clone_size: few
cdr3_aa: CASSFVRVNSPLHF
cdr3_nt: TGTGCCAGCAGCTTTGTACGGGTAAATTCACCCCTCCACTTT

v_call: TRBV10-3
j_call: TRBJ2-3
d_call: TRBD1
clone_size: once
cdr3_aa: CAITLVPGQGDTQYF
cdr3_nt: TGTGCCATCACCCTAGTCCCGGGACAGGGAGATACGCAGTATTTT

v_call: TRBV7-9
j_call: TRBJ2-6
d_call: -
clone_size: -
cdr3_aa: CASSLWGSGANVLTF
cdr3_nt: TGTGCCAGCAGCTTATGGGGGTCTGGGGCCAACGTCCTGACTTTC

v_call: TRBV4-3
j_call: TRBJ2-3
d_call: -
clone_size: -
cdr3_aa: CASSQSLRGRTDTQYF
cdr3_nt: TGCGCCAGCAGCCAAAGTTTGCGGGGGCGCACAGATACGCAGTATTTT

v_call: TRBV28
j_call: TRBJ2-3
d_call: -
clone_size: -
cdr3_aa: CASNQGGSDTQYF
cdr3_nt: TGTGCCAGCAATCAAGGGGGATCAGATACGCAGTATTTT

v_call: TRBV5-6
j_call: TRBJ2-2
d_call: TRBD2
clone_size: -
cdr3_aa: CASSSTSGGTTNTGELFF
cdr3_nt: TGTGCCAGCAGCTCGACTAGCGGGGGGACTACGAACACCGGGGAGCTGTTTTTT

v_call: TRBV7-9
j_call: TRBJ1-3
d_call: TRBD1
clone_size: -
cdr3_aa: CASSQPTGQGAFGNTIYF
cdr3_nt: TGTGCCAGCAGCCAACCAACCGGACAGGGGGCTTTTGGAAACACCATATATTTT

v_call: TRBV4-3
j_call: TRBJ1-2
d_call: -
clone_size: -
cdr3_aa: CASSQEGGYGYTF
cdr3_nt: TGCGCCAGCAGCCAAGAAGGCGGCTATGGCTACACCTTC

v_call: TRBV24-1
j_call: TRBJ2-5
d_call: -
clone_size: -
cdr3_aa: CATSDPGVQTQYF
cdr3_nt: TGTGCCACCAGTGATCCGGGGGTACAGACCCAGTACTTC

v_call: TRBV5-8
j_call: TRBJ1-5
d_call: -
clone_size: -
cdr3_aa: CASSGRVVGNQPQHF
cdr3_nt: TGTGCCAGCAGCGGCAGGGTAGTCGGCAATCAGCCCCAGCATTTT

v_call: TRBV19
j_call: TRBJ1-5
d_call: -
clone_size: -
cdr3_aa: CASSKVSGSGNQPQHF
cdr3_nt: TGTGCCAGTAGTAAGGTTTCGGGTTCTGGCAATCAGCCCCAGCATTTT

v_call: TRBV10-1
j_call: TRBJ2-3
d_call: TRBD1
clone_size: -
cdr3_aa: CASSVDLGGQGRTDTQYF
cdr3_nt: TGCGCCAGCAGTGTGGACTTAGGAGGACAGGGCAGAACAGATACGCAGTATTTT

v_call: TRBV5-1
j_call: TRBJ1-1
d_call: TRBD1
clone_size: -
cdr3_aa: CASSFWQGAEAFF
cdr3_nt: TGCGCCAGCAGCTTTTGGCAGGGGGCTGAAGCTTTCTTT

v_call: TRBV3-1/TRBV3-2
j_call: TRBJ1-2
d_call: -
clone_size: -
cdr3_aa: CASSQAFQGFYGYTF
cdr3_nt: TGTGCCAGCAGCCAAGCCTTTCAAGGGTTTTATGGCTACACCTTC

v_call: TRBV7-9
j_call: TRBJ1-1
d_call: TRBD1
clone_size: -
cdr3_aa: CAVYRGNTEAFF
cdr3_nt: TGTGCAGTCTACAGGGGAAACACTGAAGCTTTCTTT

v_call: TRBV7-2
j_call: TRBJ2-1
d_call: TRBD2
clone_size: -
cdr3_aa: CASSPSGGMVNEQFF
cdr3_nt: TGTGCCAGCAGCCCCTCGGGGGGGATGGTAAATGAGCAGTTCTTC

v_call: TRBV2
j_call: TRBJ1-3
d_call: -
clone_size: once
cdr3_aa: CASSHRDSFRSSGNTIYF
cdr3_nt: TGTGCCAGCAGTCACCGGGACTCTTTCAGAAGCTCTGGAAACACCATATATTTT

v_call: TRBV24-1
j_call: TRBJ1-2
d_call: TRBD1
clone_size: -
cdr3_aa: CATSASSADRGRSGYTF
cdr3_nt: TGTGCCACCAGTGCCTCCTCCGCCGACAGGGGGAGAAGTGGCTACACCTTC

v_call: TRBV19
j_call: TRBJ2-2
d_call: -
clone_size: -
cdr3_aa: CASSIQQDTGELFF
cdr3_nt: TGTGCCAGTAGTATACAACAGGATACCGGGGAGCTGTTTTTT

v_call: TRBV2
j_call: TRBJ2-2
d_call: -
clone_size: -
cdr3_aa: CARGQNTGELFF
cdr3_nt: TGTGCCAGGGGACAGAACACCGGGGAGCTGTTTTTT

v_call: TRBV5-4
j_call: TRBJ1-6
d_call: -
clone_size: few
cdr3_aa: CASSLPGTGDSPLHF
cdr3_nt: TGTGCCAGCAGCTTGCCTGGCACTGGGGATTCACCCCTCCACTTT

v_call: TRBV2
j_call: TRBJ1-2
d_call: TRBD1
clone_size: -
cdr3_aa: CASRGQGASYGYTF
cdr3_nt: TGTGCCAGCAGAGGACAGGGGGCAAGCTATGGCTACACCTTC

v_call: TRBV21-1
j_call: TRBJ1-2
d_call: -
clone_size: once
cdr3_aa: CASSKEGSYGYTF
cdr3_nt: TGTGCCAGCAGCAAAGAAGGTAGCTATGGCTACACCTTC

v_call: TRBV5-1
j_call: TRBJ2-1
d_call: -
clone_size: once
cdr3_aa: CASSLVSAGDNEQFF
cdr3_nt: TGCGCCAGCAGCCTTGTGAGCGCTGGGGACAATGAGCAGTTCTTC

v_call: TRBV19
j_call: TRBJ1-2
d_call: TRBD1
clone_size: -
cdr3_aa: CASIGQGTYGYTF
cdr3_nt: TGTGCCAGCATCGGACAGGGGACCTATGGCTACACCTTC

v_call: TRBV18
j_call: TRBJ2-7
d_call: -
clone_size: -
cdr3_aa: CASSSLSYEQYF
cdr3_nt: TGTGCCAGCTCATCCCTATCCTACGAGCAGTACTTC

v_call: TRBV5-1
j_call: TRBJ1-1
d_call: -
clone_size: once
cdr3_aa: CASTTGRTFGTEAFF
cdr3_nt: TGCGCCAGCACAACGGGACGGACATTTGGTACTGAAGCTTTCTTT

v_call: TRBV9
j_call: TRBJ1-2
d_call: -
clone_size: -
cdr3_aa: CASSRLQGISGYTF
cdr3_nt: TGTGCCAGCAGCAGGCTACAGGGCATCAGTGGCTACACCTTC

v_call: TRBV7-2
j_call: TRBJ2-7
d_call: -
clone_size: -
cdr3_aa: CASSLAMKGYEQYF
cdr3_nt: TGTGCCAGCAGCTTAGCGATGAAGGGTTACGAGCAGTACTTC

v_call: TRBV5-1
j_call: TRBJ1-2
d_call: -
clone_size: once
cdr3_aa: CASSSGTTRSANYGYTF
cdr3_nt: TGCGCCAGCAGTTCCGGGACAACGCGTTCAGCTAACTATGGCTACACCTTC

v_call: TRBV2
j_call: TRBJ2-2
d_call: -
clone_size: -
cdr3_aa: CASSPRTGRGTGELFF
cdr3_nt: TGTGCCAGCAGCCCGAGGACAGGGAGGGGAACCGGGGAGCTGTTTTTT

v_call: TRBV19
j_call: TRBJ1-3
d_call: TRBD1
clone_size: -
cdr3_aa: CATIDRASGNTIYF
cdr3_nt: TGTGCCACAATCGACAGGGCCTCTGGAAACACCATATATTTT

v_call: TRBV27
j_call: TRBJ1-4
d_call: -
clone_size: -
cdr3_aa: CASSFSDSFNEKLFF
cdr3_nt: TGTGCCAGCAGTTTCTCTGACAGCTTTAATGAAAAACTGTTTTTT

v_call: TRBV18
j_call: TRBJ1-2
d_call: -
clone_size: -
cdr3_aa: CASSRLSYGYTF
cdr3_nt: TGTGCCAGCTCACGACTTAGCTATGGCTACACCTTC

v_call: TRBV4-2
j_call: TRBJ1-5
d_call: TRBD1
clone_size: -
cdr3_aa: CASSQTGLVGNQPQHF
cdr3_nt: TGTGCCAGCAGCCAGACAGGGCTGGTGGGCAATCAGCCCCAGCATTTT

v_call: TRBV5-8
j_call: TRBJ2-6
d_call: -
clone_size: -
cdr3_aa: CASSPGTFTSGANVLTF
cdr3_nt: TGTGCCAGCAGCCCCGGGACTTTCACCTCTGGGGCCAACGTCCTGACTTTC

v_call: TRBV11-3
j_call: TRBJ1-1
d_call: -
clone_size: -
cdr3_aa: CASSLDERSEAFF
cdr3_nt: TGTGCCAGCAGCTTAGACGAAAGGAGTGAAGCTTTCTTT

v_call: TRBV14
j_call: TRBJ1-2
d_call: -
clone_size: -
cdr3_aa: CASSQDPGTEANYGYTF
cdr3_nt: TGTGCCAGCAGCCAAGATCCGGGAACAGAAGCTAACTATGGCTACACCTTC

v_call: TRBV7-2
j_call: TRBJ1-6
d_call: -
clone_size: -
cdr3_aa: CASSLEGRGNIQSPLHF
cdr3_nt: TGTGCCAGCAGCTTAGAGGGGAGGGGAAATATCCAATCACCCCTCCACTTT

v_call: TRBV12-3/TRBV12-4
j_call: TRBJ1-5
d_call: TRBD1
clone_size: -
cdr3_aa: CASRDRVSPQHF
cdr3_nt: TGTGCCAGCAGGGACAGGGTCTCGCCCCAGCATTTT

v_call: TRBV18
j_call: TRBJ1-2
d_call: -
clone_size: -
cdr3_aa: CASSPDTPPNYGYTF
cdr3_nt: TGTGCCAGCTCACCGGACACACCACCTAACTATGGCTACACCTTC

v_call: TRBV28
j_call: TRBJ1-4
d_call: -
clone_size: -
cdr3_aa: CASKGFKNEKLFF
cdr3_nt: TGTGCCAGCAAGGGCTTTAAGAATGAAAAACTGTTTTTT

v_call: TRBV28
j_call: TRBJ1-2
d_call: -
clone_size: -
cdr3_aa: CASSIDNNYGYTF
cdr3_nt: TGTGCCAGCAGTATCGACAATAACTATGGCTACACCTTC

v_call: TRBV6-5
j_call: TRBJ1-2
d_call: -
clone_size: -
cdr3_aa: CASTMRENYGYTF
cdr3_nt: TGTGCCAGCACCATGAGGGAGAACTATGGCTACACCTTC

v_call: TRBV5-1
j_call: TRBJ1-6
d_call: -
clone_size: -
cdr3_aa: CASSLVGESPLHF
cdr3_nt: TGCGCCAGCAGCTTGGTAGGGGAGTCACCCCTCCACTTT